This entry concerns a single T cell receptor beta chain. This clone's antigen is unknown. Base-call qualities are not available, and no considerably larger clone is one nucleotide away. The sample carries other DNA sequences with the same CDR3. CD8 naive samples were CD45RO-negative cells positively selected for CCR7, giving a CD45RA+CCR7+ population that excluded TemRA cells. Donors were healthy HIV-negative adults with no recently reported acute infections or vaccinations. Only Caucasian adults living in Nashville, Tennessee, USA were represented among the donors. Blood was obtained by leukapheresis, after which PBMCs were separated by Ficoll-Histopaque density gradient centrifugation and cryopreserved in liquid nitrogen vapor phase. Analytical flow cytometry was used to check the purity and quantity of every magnetically sorted T cell population. Each sorted fraction had its genomic DNA isolated and then quantified by UV absorbance on a Nanodrop 2000c.

The data derive from a study of shared clonotypes between healthy human individuals (dated by TCRdb to the early 2020s). In terms of the full investigation: The cohort included three men and a couple of women between 18 and 49 years of age. For each donor, CD4 naive and CD4 memory were each run on three plates, CD8 naive on two plates, and CD8 memory on one plate. The study deeply sequenced blood TCR repertoires of 5 or 6 healthy adults to estimate repertoire size and the extent of clonotype sharing between individuals. To increase sequencing depth and limit assay-specific biases, different laboratories used diverse techniques to prepare libraries and sequence TCR repertoires. Leukapheresis yielded between about 0.94 and 9 billion PBMCs per donor. What the study reported, not specific to this receptor: Sharing across a few donors was observed for around 4.8% of naive CD4, over 3% of naive CD8, 2% to 2.5% of memory CD4, and about 0.39% of memory CD8 clonotypes. Pairwise subsampling indicated that sequencing depth was expected to affect the degree of clonotype sharing among donors. Larger estimated clonotype richness was generally found for naive subsets than for memory subsets. Only blood was sampled, and tissue TCR repertoires likely differ from those in blood. Rarefaction of sorted-subset datasets indicated incomplete sequencing despite the large sequencing depth. Higher generation probabilities were observed for clonotypes shared by all four sorted-subset donors than for non-shared clonotypes. The genetic and exposure-history diversity represented was limited by the small number of donors.

Cut back by 6 bases and 1 base, the V and J ends lie 12 bases apart. As encoded in the germline V gene, CDR1 is MDHEN while CDR2 is SYDVKM. The CDR3 spans 14 residues, from the cysteine through the phenylalanine. This entry keeps only the CDR3 DNA: 42 bases, framed from base 1. Using the deep immunoSEQ assay, TCR CDR3 regions were amplified from genomic DNA by multiplex PCR. Extracted genomic DNA from each cell subset was spread evenly across all wells of several immunoSEQ 96-well plates, with each plate serving as a replicate. Each replicate PCR for sorted subsets received around 0.2 ug genomic DNA, equal to about 30,000 T cell genomes. Purified libraries were measured with a Qubit 3.0 fluorometer, size-checked on a Bioanalyzer 2100, and measured again with the KAPA Library Quantification kit. Each immunoSEQ 96-well plate was sequenced on its own single-read 150-cycle Illumina NextSeq 550 flow cell. In the authors' own workflow: Because the immunoSEQ output included only junctional sequences and no quality scores, the filtering could not be the same as the filtering used for full-length reads. To assign V/J genes and CDR3, sequences were annotated using PyIR, a Python wrapper for IgBLAST v1.9, with IMGT germline references. Reads with weak V/J assignments (E-value above 1e-6), missing CDR3, stop codons, out-of-frame junctions, or ambiguous translated residues were removed. V3J clonotypes were defined as sequences sharing the same inferred V gene, J gene, and CDR3 amino acid sequence. The percentage overlap between two repertoires was calculated by dividing the number of shared unique clonotypes by the size of the smaller repertoire. Richness of each repertoire was evaluated using RTK rarefaction, the Chao1 estimator, and Recon v2.1 estimates of unobserved clonotypes. For all TCRbeta clonotypes obtained by the gDNA method from four donors, generation probabilities were computed with OLGA. Not all clones reach the TCRdb copy of this immuneACCESS table, which keeps in-frame sequences only. Checked studies attribute under half of the gap to unresolved V genes and leave the rest unexplained. That table furnishes V, J and clone size, whereas the DNA furnished D and trimming. Across this sample there are around 1.9 million clones, with about 93% seen only once. The ten largest make up more than 1.5% of the sample.

The clonotype comes from a man between 18 and 35 years old in good health. Some clones in this sample may be carry-over from other donors' samples. Source material: naive CD8+ T cells from PBMCs. This sample's cell subset or site label indicates: CD45RA+CCR7+. The V gene is TRBV28 and the J gene is TRBJ1-1, with the D gene uncertain. The DNA sequence is as follows: TGTGCCAGCAGCCTCCGGTCGGGGAACACTGAAGCTTTCTTT. Protein translation: CASSLRSGNTEAFF.